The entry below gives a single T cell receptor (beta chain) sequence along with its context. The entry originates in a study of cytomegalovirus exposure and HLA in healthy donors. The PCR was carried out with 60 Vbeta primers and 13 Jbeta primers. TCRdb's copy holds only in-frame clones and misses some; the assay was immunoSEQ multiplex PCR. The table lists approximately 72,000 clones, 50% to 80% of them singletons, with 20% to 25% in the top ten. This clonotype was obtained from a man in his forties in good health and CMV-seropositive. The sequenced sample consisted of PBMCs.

CDR3 amino acids: CASSEGLADEQFF. CDR3 DNA sequence: TGTGCCAGCAGCGAGGGACTAGCCGATGAGCAGTTCTTC. The chain recombines TRBV9 with TRBJ2-1; 9 bases map to TRBD2. The CDR3 sequence is 13 residues long. J was trimmed by 8 bases and V by 3 bases; bases with no gene match: 3. Germline values: CDR1 SGDLS, CDR2 YYNGEE.